This passage covers 32 T cell receptor beta chains from one sample sequenced in a study of T-cell reconstitution after alpha-beta-depleted transplantation in children. Preparation of the TCRbeta library was carried out with unique molecular identifiers. TCRdb itself ran the PCR reads through MiXCR, one entry per CDR3 protein. Of a few hundred thousand distinct CDR3 sequences in the sample, approximately 30% were seen once. The specimen comprised PBMCs, sampled before TCRalphabeta/CD19-depleted stem cell transplant. The receptors were sampled from a boy younger than two with Wiskott-Aldrich syndrome, due to receive a stem cell transplant.

The rearrangement links TRBV20-1 to TRBJ2-7; 7 bases align to TRBD2. Per the germline V gene, CDR1 is DFQATT and CDR2 is SNEGSKA (reference sequence). Unmatched junction bases numbered 10, after V lost 6 bases and J lost 5 bases. CDR3 length equals 13 residues. The CDR3 is CSAPGTTRHEQYF. The CDR3 bases are TGCAGTGCCCCCGGGACTACGCGCCACGAGCAGTACTTC.

The chain carries TRBV28 and TRBJ2-4, with TRBD2 matching over 11 bases. The CDR3 spans 16 residues. Germline V lookup: CDR1 MDHEN, CDR2 SYDVKM. With 3 bases clipped from V and 4 bases from J, the junction kept 5 bases outside the gene matches. The CDR3 DNA is TGTGCCAGCAGTTTCCCGGGACTAGCGGCTAAAAACATTCAGTACTTC. It encodes CASSFPGLAAKNIQYF.

In its sample, this clonotype was seen a few times. This chain joins TRBV27 and TRBJ2-7, with TRBD2 identical over 13 bases. This CDR3 region has 16 residues. Germline lookup yields CDR1 MNHEY and CDR2 SMNVEV (reference sequence). Unmatched junction bases numbered 5, after V lost 6 bases and J lost 0 bases. CDR3 amino acids: CASSRGLAGVSYEQYF. Here the CDR3 DNA reads TGTGCCAGCAGCCGCGGACTAGCGGGAGTCTCCTACGAGCAGTACTTC.

The chain links TRBV5-1 to TRBJ2-1; TRBD2 matches 11 bases. CDR3 length: 19 amino acids. Per germline, CDR1 SGHRS and CDR2 YFSETQ. J was trimmed by 0 bases and V by 4 bases; bases with no gene match: 12. The CDR3: CASSLQTSGGISSYNEQFF. CDR3 sequence (DNA): TGCGCCAGCAGCCTCCAAACTAGCGGGGGAATTAGCTCCTACAATGAGCAGTTCTTC.

This chain connects TRBV20-1 to TRBJ2-2; 12 nucleotides agree with TRBD2. Trimming removed 3 bases from V and 9 bases from J; junction bases left unmatched: 8. There are 15 residues in the CDR3. The germline V gene has CDR1 DFQATT and CDR2 SNEGSKA (reference sequence). Here the CDR3 DNA reads TGCAGTGCTAGTGGTCTAGCGGGAGGGCAGTGGGAGCTGTTTTTT. Translating gives CSASGLAGGQWELFF.

This chain links TRBV6-1 with TRBJ2-1, with a possible D match to TRBD2 (5 bases). The CDR3 is 15 amino acids. Germline V gives CDR1 MNHNS, CDR2 SASEGT. Trimming left V 5 bases short and J 2 bases short, with 13 bases between. The DNA for the CDR3 is TGTGCCAGCAGTCGAAGCGGCAACCCCTACAATGAGCAGTTCTTC. The encoded protein is CASSRSGNPYNEQFF.

The chain recombines TRBV4-2 with TRBJ2-7; no clear D. CDR1 LGHNA and CDR2 YNFKEQ come from the germline V gene. The ends were cut back, 0 bases at V and 0 bases at J, with 6 bases in the middle. The CDR3 consists of 14 residues. Written as DNA, the CDR3 is TGTGCCAGCAGCCAAGAACTCAGCTCCTACGAGCAGTACTTC. Amino acid sequence: CASSQELSSYEQYF.

CDR3 in DNA: TGCGCCAGCAGCTTAGGCAGTTTGGCCCGGGGGCAGTACTTC. This sequence encodes CASSLGSLARGQYF. The gene calls are TRBV5-1 and TRBJ2-7, with D perhaps matching TRBD2 (5 bases). Germline CDR1 and CDR2: SGHRS and YFSETQ. Deletions cut 2 bases from V and 9 bases from J, with 18 bases between. The CDR3 length is 14 residues.

This chain connects TRBV20-1 to TRBJ2-1, with 10 bases identical to TRBD2. Trimming removed 0 bases from V and 4 bases from J; junction bases left unmatched: 3. The CDR3 sequence is 15 residues long. The germline V gene encodes CDR1 DFQATT and CDR2 SNEGSKA (reference sequence). The CDR3 loop reads CSAREWTSGYNEQFF. The CDR3 DNA follows: TGCAGTGCTAGAGAGTGGACTAGCGGATACAATGAGCAGTTCTTC.

This clonotype was recorded once. The J gene is TRBJ1-6, the V gene TRBV5-1, with TRBD1 identical over 9 bases. The J segment lost 9 bases and the V segment lost 3 bases, leaving 4 bases of the junction unmatched. Per germline, CDR1 SGHRS and CDR2 YFSETQ. The CDR3 has 14 amino acids. Here the CDR3 DNA reads TGCGCCAGCAGCTCCGGACAGGGGCCTTCACCCCTCCACTTT. Protein: CASSSGQGPSPLHF.

The chain has TRBV28 and TRBJ2-7; 9 bases match TRBD2. Germline V gene lookup returns CDR1 MDHEN and CDR2 SYDVKM. J gave up 5 bases and V 2 bases, and 4 bases lay outside the gene matches. This CDR3 comprises 14 residues. The CDR3 here is CASSLAGGYHEQYF. The CDR3 coding sequence is TGTGCCAGCAGTTTAGCGGGAGGGTACCACGAGCAGTACTTC.

This clonotype was picked up many times. This sequence joins TRBV18 and TRBJ2-3, with unresolved D. Germline V gene sequence: CDR1 KGHSH, CDR2 LQKENI. Trimming removed 3 bases at V and 4 bases at J, with 2 bases between. The CDR3 sequence is 11 residues long. The CDR3 DNA reads as TGTGCCAGCTCACCGGCAGATACGCAGTATTTT. It is translated as CASSPADTQYF.

This clonotype was seen a few times. The CDR3 sequence is CASSSDPRGTQYF. In DNA, the CDR3 is TGTGCCAGCAGCTCTGACCCCCGGGGAACGCAGTATTTT. This chain connects TRBV7-3 to TRBJ2-3, with D possibly TRBD2 on 5 matching bases. Germline V gene lookup returns CDR1 SGHTA and CDR2 FQGTGA. The CDR3 runs 13 residues. V was cut by 4 bases and J by 9 bases, with 14 bases left in between.

This clonotype was observed a handful of times. The gene calls are TRBV2 and TRBJ2-7; the match to TRBD1 covers 7 bases. Germline trimming cut 6 bases from V and 4 bases from J; bases unmatched to any gene: 12. Germline CDR1 and CDR2: SNHLY and FYNNEI. The CDR3 covers 15 residues. This CDR3 reads CASSPDRDQEYEQYF. The CDR3 bases are TGTGCCAGCAGCCCTGACAGGGACCAAGAATACGAGCAGTACTTC.

This clonotype appeared a few times. The J gene is TRBJ2-2, the V gene TRBV5-5; 11 nucleotides agree with TRBD1. Germline lookup yields CDR1 SGHKS and CDR2 YYEKEE (reference sequence). J gave up 4 bases and V 4 bases, and 9 bases lay outside the gene matches. The CDR3 spans 17 residues. The DNA for the CDR3 is TGTGCCAGCAGCCAATCGCCGGGACAGGGGGTCACCGGGGAGCTGTTTTTT. Residues: CASSQSPGQGVTGELFF.

The chain has TRBV6-1 and TRBJ2-3; TRBD1 aligns across 9 bases. V lost 5 bases to trimming and J lost 3 bases; unmatched junction nucleotides: 12. Germline V gives CDR1 MNHNS, CDR2 SASEGT. This CDR3 contains 17 residues. The CDR3 nucleotides read TGTGCCAGCAGTCTTACCGGGACAGGGTCGGCGACAGATACGCAGTATTTT. It yields the protein CASSLTGTGSATDTQYF.

Points on this clonotype: The junction departs from germline at one end; a sequencing error may be responsible. The chain carries TRBV20-1 and TRBJ2-3; the D is unclear. This CDR3 has 12 amino acids. Per the germline V gene, CDR1 is DFQATT and CDR2 is SNEGSKA (reference sequence). The CDR3 reads CTARESTDTQYF. The CDR3 DNA sequence: TGCACTGCTAGAGAGAGCACAGATACGCAGTATTTT.

Only a few counts were recorded for this clonotype. This chain uses TRBV14 with TRBJ2-1; D is unresolved. Looked up from germline, CDR1 is SGHDN and CDR2 is FVKESK. CDR3 length: 18 amino acids. Trimming took off 0 bases at V and 3 bases at J, with 18 bases between the two ends. The CDR3 coding sequence is TGTGCCAGCAGCCAAGACAGAATGCCTTTCCCCCACTACAATGAGCAGTTCTTC. Translated, it gives CASSQDRMPFPHYNEQFF.

The chain recombines TRBV29-1 with TRBJ2-7; the match to TRBD2 covers 11 bases. J gave up 7 bases and V 3 bases, and 2 bases lay outside the gene matches. In germline, CDR1 is SQVTM, CDR2 ANQGSEA. The CDR3 runs to 12 residues. CDR3 nucleotides: TGCAGCGTTGAGAGACTAGCGGGAGAGCAGTACTTC. This codes for CSVERLAGEQYF.

V is TRBV5-1 and J is TRBJ2-3; 7 bases match TRBD1. Germline CDR1 is SGHRS and CDR2 is YFSETQ. V gave up 4 bases and J gave up 3 bases; unmatched junction bases: 8. There are 15 residues in the CDR3. The CDR3 loop is CASSRQGVGTDTQYF. CDR3 nucleotides: TGCGCCAGCAGCCGACAGGGAGTGGGGACAGATACGCAGTATTTT.

The chain carries TRBV15 and TRBJ2-5, with D tentatively TRBD1 (6 bases). The length of the CDR3 is 15 residues. The germline V and J ends were trimmed by 3 bases and 3 bases, with 14 bases remaining between them. The germline CDR1 and CDR2 sequences are LNHNV and YYDKDF (reference sequence). The CDR3 DNA is TGTGCCACCAGCAGGGCTAATGAGGGGGAAGAGACCCAGTACTTC. Protein sequence: CATSRANEGEETQYF.

The CDR3 spells CASLRGDCVTQETQYF. The CDR3 coding sequence is TGTGCCAGCCTCAGAGGTGATTGCGTGACCCAAGAGACCCAGTACTTC. V usage is TRBV21-1 and J usage is TRBJ2-5. TRBV21-1 is given as a pseudogene. This CDR3 spans 16 amino acids.

Only a few counts were recorded for this clonotype. This chain links TRBV6-1 with TRBJ2-2; no definite D call. Germline V gene data show CDR1 as MNHNS and CDR2 as SASEGT. V was clipped by 6 bases and J by 6 bases, with 11 bases between them. The CDR3 loop spans 13 amino acids. CDR3 in DNA: TGTGCCAGCAGCCCCCGGCGTCCCGGGGAGCTGTTTTTT. It encodes CASSPRRPGELFF.

This clonotype turned up a few times. CDR3 DNA sequence: TGTGCCAGCAGCCTACAGGGGGGCTCCTACAATGAGCAGTTCTTC. It encodes CASSLQGGSYNEQFF. V gene TRBV11-1 combines with J gene TRBJ2-1; 8 nucleotides line up with TRBD1. Germline CDR1 and CDR2: SGHAT and FQDESV (reference sequence). The ends lost 5 bases at V and 0 bases at J; junction bases unmatched: 3. The CDR3 contains 15 residues.

The chain has TRBV6-2 or TRBV6-3 and TRBJ2-4; no definite D call. V was clipped by 0 bases and J by 0 bases, with 6 bases between them. The length of the CDR3 is 15 residues. The germline V gene encodes CDR1 MNHEY and CDR2 SVGEGT. CDR3 region: CASSYSRIAKNIQYF. In DNA form, the CDR3 reads TGTGCCAGCAGTTACTCGAGAATAGCCAAAAACATTCAGTACTTC.

This chain joins TRBV7-3 and TRBJ2-2; D unclear. CDR3 size: 15 residues. Germline V lookup: CDR1 SGHTA, CDR2 FQGTGA. Trimming stripped 2 bases from V and 5 bases from J, with 12 bases between. CDR3 DNA: TGTGCCAGCAGCTTATTGCCAGATACGACCGGGGAGCTGTTTTTT. Amino acids: CASSLLPDTTGELFF.

V is TRBV20-1 and J is TRBJ1-6; no firm D call. The V end lost 3 bases, the J end lost 14 bases, and 11 bases lay between the germline ends. Germline CDR1 is DFQATT and CDR2 is SNEGSKA (reference sequence). This CDR3 is built from 11 residues. In DNA form, the CDR3 reads TGCAGTGCTAGGGCCCTCCTAACCCTCCACTTT. As protein: CSARALLTLHF.

V and J are TRBV12-3 or TRBV12-4 and TRBJ1-3; D not certain. This CDR3 comprises 12 residues. V dropped 6 bases and J dropped 4 bases, with 7 bases sitting between them. CDR3 in amino acids: CASRREGNTIYF. CDR3 DNA sequence: TGTGCCAGCAGGAGAGAGGGAAACACCATATATTTT.

This rearrangement joins TRBV12-3 or TRBV12-4 to TRBJ2-1; D may be TRBD1 (5 bases). There are 12 residues in the CDR3. The V end was cut by 1 base, the J end by 12 bases, with 10 bases between. The CDR3 sequence is CASSLGGRRQFF. In DNA, the CDR3 is TGTGCCAGCAGTTTAGGGGGCAGGAGGCAGTTCTTC.

The V and J genes are TRBV5-1 and TRBJ2-5; weak D call: TRBD1 (5 bases). Trimming shortened V by 1 base and J by 3 bases, and 7 bases separated the two germline ends. Germline V gene data show CDR1 as SGHRS and CDR2 as YFSETQ. The CDR3 spans 13 residues. The CDR3 nucleotides are TGCGCCAGCAGCTTGTCAGGGAAAGAGACCCAGTACTTC. This gives the protein CASSLSGKETQYF. Full variable domain (remainder filled in from reference TRBV5-1 and TRBJ2-5): KAGVTQTPRYLIKTRGQQVTLSCSPISGHRSVSWYQQTPGQGLQFLFEYFSETQRNKGNFPGRFSGRQFSNSRSEMNVSTLELGDSALYLCASSLSGKETQYFGPGTRLLVL.

This clonotype has more than one count but fewer than ten. CDR3 nucleotide sequence: TGTGCCAGCAGTCCGTCCACAGGGGGCTATTCACCCCTCCACTTT. Encoded protein: CASSPSTGGYSPLHF. The V call is TRBV28, the J call TRBJ1-6, with 9 bases lining up with TRBD1. V dropped 5 bases and J dropped 8; count of bases not matched to a gene: 7. Germline V CDR1 and CDR2: MDHEN, SYDVKM. This CDR3 has 15 residues.

Remarks on this clonotype: The junction does not match germline at one end; this may be a read error. V and J are TRBV9 and TRBJ2-1; D might be TRBD1 (6 bases). Germline V gene sequence: CDR1 SGDLS, CDR2 YYNGEE. The CDR3 extends over 16 amino acids. CDR3 DNA sequence: TGTGCCAGCAGCGTAGGGGGGCGCGGAACCTACACTGAGCAGTTCTTC. Its protein is CASSVGGRGTYTEQFF. The variable domain in full, with the rest retrieved from reference TRBV9 and TRBJ2-1, is DSGVTQTPKHLITATGQRVTLRCSPRSGDLSVYWYQQSLDQGLQFLIQYYNGEERAKGNILERFSAQQFPDLHSELNLSSLELGDSALYFCASSVGGRGTYTEQFFGPGTRLTVL.